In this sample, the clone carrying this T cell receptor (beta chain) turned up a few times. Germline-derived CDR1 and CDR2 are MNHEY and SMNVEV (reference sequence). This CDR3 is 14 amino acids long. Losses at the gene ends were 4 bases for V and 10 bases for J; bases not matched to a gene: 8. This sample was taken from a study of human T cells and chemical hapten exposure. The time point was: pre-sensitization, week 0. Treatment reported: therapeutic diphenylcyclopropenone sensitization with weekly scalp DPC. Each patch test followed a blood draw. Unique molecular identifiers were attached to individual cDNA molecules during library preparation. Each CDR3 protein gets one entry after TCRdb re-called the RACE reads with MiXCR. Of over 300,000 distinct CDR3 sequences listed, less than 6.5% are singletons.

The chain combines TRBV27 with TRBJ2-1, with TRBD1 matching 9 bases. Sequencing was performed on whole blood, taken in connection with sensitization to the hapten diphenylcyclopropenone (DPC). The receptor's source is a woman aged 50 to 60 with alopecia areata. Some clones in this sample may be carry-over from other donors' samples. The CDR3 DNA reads TGTGCCAGCAGTTGGGGACAGGGTTTATGGGAGCAGTTCTTC. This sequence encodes CASSWGQGLWEQFF.